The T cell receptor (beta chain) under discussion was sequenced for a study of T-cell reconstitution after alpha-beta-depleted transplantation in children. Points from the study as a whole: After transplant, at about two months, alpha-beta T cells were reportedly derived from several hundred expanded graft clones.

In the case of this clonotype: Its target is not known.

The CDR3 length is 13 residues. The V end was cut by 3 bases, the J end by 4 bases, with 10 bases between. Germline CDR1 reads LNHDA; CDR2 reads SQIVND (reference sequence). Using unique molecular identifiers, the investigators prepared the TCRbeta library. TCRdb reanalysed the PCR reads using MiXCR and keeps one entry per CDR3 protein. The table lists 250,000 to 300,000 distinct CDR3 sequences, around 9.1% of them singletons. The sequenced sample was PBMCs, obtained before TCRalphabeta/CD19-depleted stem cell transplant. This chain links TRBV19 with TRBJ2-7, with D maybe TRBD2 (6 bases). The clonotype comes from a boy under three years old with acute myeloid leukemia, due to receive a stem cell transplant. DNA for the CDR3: TGTGCCAGTAGTATGGTAGGGACTTACGAGCAGTACTTC. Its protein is CASSMVGTYEQYF.